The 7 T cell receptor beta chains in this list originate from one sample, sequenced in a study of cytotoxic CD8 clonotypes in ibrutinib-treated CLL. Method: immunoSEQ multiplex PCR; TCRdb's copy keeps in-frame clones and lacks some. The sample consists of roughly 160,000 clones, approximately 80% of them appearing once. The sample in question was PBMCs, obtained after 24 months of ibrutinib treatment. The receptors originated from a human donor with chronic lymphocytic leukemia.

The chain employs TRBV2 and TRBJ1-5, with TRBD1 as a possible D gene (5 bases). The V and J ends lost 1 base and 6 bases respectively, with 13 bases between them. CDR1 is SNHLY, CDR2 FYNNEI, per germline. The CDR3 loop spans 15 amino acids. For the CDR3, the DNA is TGTGCCAGCAGTGAAGACAGGACGGTAGGTCAGCCCCAGCATTTT. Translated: CASSEDRTVGQPQHF.

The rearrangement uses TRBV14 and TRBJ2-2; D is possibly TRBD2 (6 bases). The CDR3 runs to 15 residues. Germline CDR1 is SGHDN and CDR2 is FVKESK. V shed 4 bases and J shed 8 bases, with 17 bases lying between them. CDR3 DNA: TGTGCCAGCAGCCTACTAGCTCACGCGGGGGGGGAGCTGTTTTTT. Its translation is CASSLLAHAGGELFF.

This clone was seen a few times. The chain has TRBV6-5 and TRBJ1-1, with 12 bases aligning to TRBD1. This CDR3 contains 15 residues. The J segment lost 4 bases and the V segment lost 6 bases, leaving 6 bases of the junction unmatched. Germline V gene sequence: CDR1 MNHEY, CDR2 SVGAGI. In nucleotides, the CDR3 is TGTGCCAGCAGGGGGGACAGGGGGCGACTCACTGAAGCTTTCTTT. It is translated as CASRGDRGRLTEAFF.

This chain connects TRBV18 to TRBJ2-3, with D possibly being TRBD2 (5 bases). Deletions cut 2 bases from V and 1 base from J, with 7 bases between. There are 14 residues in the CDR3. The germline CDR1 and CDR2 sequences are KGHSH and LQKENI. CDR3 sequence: CASSPTRGTDTQYF. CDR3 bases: TGTGCCAGCTCACCAACTAGGGGCACAGATACGCAGTATTTT. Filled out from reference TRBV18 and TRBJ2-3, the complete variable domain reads NAGVMQNPRHLVRRRGQEARLRCSPMKGHSHVYWYRQLPEEGLKFMVYLQKENIIDESGMPKERFSAEFPKEGPSILRIQQVVRGDSAAYFCASSPTRGTDTQYFGPGTRLTVL.

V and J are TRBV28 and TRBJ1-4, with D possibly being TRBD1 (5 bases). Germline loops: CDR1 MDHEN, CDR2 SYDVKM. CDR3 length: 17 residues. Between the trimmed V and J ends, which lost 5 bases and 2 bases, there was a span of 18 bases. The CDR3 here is CASSPLTRRGTNEKLFF. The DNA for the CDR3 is TGTGCCAGCAGTCCCCTGACTAGGAGGGGTACTAATGAAAAACTGTTTTTT.

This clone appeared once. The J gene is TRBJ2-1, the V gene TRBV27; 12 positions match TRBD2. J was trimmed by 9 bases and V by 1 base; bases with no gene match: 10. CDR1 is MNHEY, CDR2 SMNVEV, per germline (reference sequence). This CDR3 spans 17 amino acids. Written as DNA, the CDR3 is TGTGCCAGCAGTTTATACTCCGGACTAGCGGGGAACTCTGAGCAGTTCTTC. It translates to CASSLYSGLAGNSEQFF.

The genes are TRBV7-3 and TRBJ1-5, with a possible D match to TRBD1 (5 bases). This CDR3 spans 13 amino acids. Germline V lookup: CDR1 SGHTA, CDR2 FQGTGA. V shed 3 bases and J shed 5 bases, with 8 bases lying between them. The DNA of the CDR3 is TGTGCCAGCAGCTTGGAGGGACATCAGCCCCAGCATTTT. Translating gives CASSLEGHQPQHF.